This entry lists 13 T cell receptor beta chains sequenced from one sample in a study of shared T cell receptors in the human thymus. TCRdb's table, derived via immunoSEQ multiplex PCR, lists solely in-frame clones and lacks some. The sample lists hundreds of thousands of clones; 88% were seen once. This sample also belongs to another study, concerning human thymus T cells.

What was sequenced was thymocytes. Receptors originate from a boy under two years old with a congenital heart defect.

The chain recombines TRBV6-1 with TRBJ2-6; D may be TRBD2 (6 bases). The CDR3 length is 17 residues. From germline, CDR1 is MNHNS and CDR2 SASEGT. Trimming pared 2 bases from V and 2 bases from J, leaving 13 bases between. CDR3 sequence: CASSELAGGAGANVLTF. In DNA form, the CDR3 reads TGTGCCAGCAGTGAATTGGCAGGAGGGGCTGGGGCCAACGTCCTGACTTTC.

The chain links TRBV14 to TRBJ1-1, with D possibly being TRBD1 (5 bases). This CDR3 contains 19 residues. Trimming left V 2 bases short and J 1 base short, with 23 bases between. CDR1 SGHDN and CDR2 FVKESK come from the germline V gene. The CDR3 is CASSQKKFLRQSENTEAFF. In DNA, the CDR3 is TGTGCCAGCAGCCAAAAGAAATTCCTGAGACAGAGCGAGAACACTGAAGCTTTCTTT.

The chain has TRBV11-3 and TRBJ2-7, with 7 bases matching TRBD2. The J segment lost 2 bases and the V segment lost 4 bases, leaving 5 bases of the junction unmatched. The CDR3 sequence is 14 residues long. The germline gives CDR1 SGHNT, CDR2 YENEEA. CDR3 in DNA: TGTGCCAGCAGCTCTACTAGCGCCCCCTACGAGCAGTACTTC. It encodes CASSSTSAPYEQYF.

This sequence joins TRBV7-2 and TRBJ2-4; the D gene is possibly TRBD2 (6 bases). The CDR3 is 18 residues long. Germline values: CDR1 SGHTA, CDR2 FQGNSA. V lost 7 bases to trimming and J lost 3 bases, with 25 bases between them. The CDR3 spells CASTKVNGDSDFKNIQYF. In nucleotides, the CDR3 is TGTGCCAGCACCAAAGTTAACGGGGACTCCGACTTCAAAAACATTCAGTACTTC.

The CDR3 sequence: CASSSGTTGELFF. The CDR3 coding sequence is TGTGCCAGCAGTAGCGGGACAACCGGGGAGCTGTTTTTT. The chain couples TRBV2 to TRBJ2-2; D may be TRBD2 (7 bases). Germline V gene data show CDR1 as SNHLY and CDR2 as FYNNEI. The length of the CDR3 is 13 residues. The V gene lost 5 bases and the J gene lost 5 bases, with 9 bases spanning the gap.

The J gene is TRBJ2-5, the V gene TRBV7-2; the D gene is possibly TRBD2 (7 bases). The CDR3 contains 14 residues. Trimming removed 5 bases at V and 5 bases at J, with 15 bases between. The V gene's germline CDR1 is SGHTA and CDR2 FQGNSA. The CDR3 coding sequence is TGTGCCAGCAGCCCTAAGGGGGAGGGGGAGACCCAGTACTTC. This encodes CASSPKGEGETQYF. The full variable domain, in which reference TRBV7-2 and TRBJ2-5 provide the parts outside the CDR3, is GAGVSQSPSNKVTEKGKDVELRCDPISGHTALYWYRQSLGQGLEFLIYFQGNSAPDKSGLPSDRFSAERTGGSVSTLTIQRTQQEDSAVYLCASSPKGEGETQYFGPGTRLLVL.

This chain connects TRBV15 to TRBJ2-1; D might be TRBD1 (5 bases). Trimming left V 5 bases short and J 0 bases short, with 23 bases between. The germline V gene has CDR1 LNHNV and CDR2 YYDKDF (reference sequence). CDR3 size: 19 residues. The CDR3: CATSRPSPFRTSSYNEQFF. CDR3 sequence (DNA): TGTGCCACCAGCCGCCCCAGCCCCTTCCGGACATCCTCCTACAATGAGCAGTTCTTC.

The chain employs TRBV4-3 and TRBJ2-3, with TRBD2 identical over 10 bases. V was clipped by 2 bases and J by 4 bases; unmatched bases: 3. The CDR3 extends over 15 amino acids. The germline CDR1 and CDR2 sequences are LGHNA and YSLEER. Written as DNA, the CDR3 is TGCGCCAGCAGCCAACGAGCGGGAGGGTCAGATACGCAGTATTTT. This translates into CASSQRAGGSDTQYF.

V and J are TRBV5-1 and TRBJ2-1; 10 bases line up with TRBD2. J was trimmed by 9 bases and V by 0 bases; bases with no gene match: 6. Germline CDR1 SGHRS, CDR2 YFSETQ. CDR3 size: 15 residues. DNA for the CDR3: TGCGCCAGCAGCTTGGGTACTAGCGGGAAGGGTGAGCAGTTCTTC. It encodes CASSLGTSGKGEQFF.

This chain connects TRBV27 to TRBJ2-7, with TRBD1 matching over 9 bases. The CDR3 sequence is 15 residues long. Germline CDR1 is MNHEY and CDR2 is SMNVEV (reference sequence). The ends lost 4 bases at V and 2 bases at J; junction bases unmatched: 6. CDR3 protein: CASSWGQGPPYEQYF. CDR3 bases: TGTGCCAGCAGTTGGGGACAGGGACCCCCCTACGAGCAGTACTTC.

The gene calls are TRBV4-3 and TRBJ2-2, with D perhaps matching TRBD1 (6 bases). The CDR3 covers 15 residues. Trimming shortened V by 4 bases and J by 6 bases, and 15 bases separated the two germline ends. Germline CDR1 is LGHNA and CDR2 is YSLEER. CDR3 amino acids: CASSLGQTMSGELFF. The CDR3 nucleotides read TGCGCCAGCAGCCTCGGACAGACCATGTCCGGGGAGCTGTTTTTT.

The CDR3 DNA reads TGCGCCAGCAGCCAAGAGGTCTTCTCGAATGGAGGGGAGTTCTTC. Translated: CASSQEVFSNGGEFF. The chain combines TRBV4-3 with TRBJ2-1, with D tentatively TRBD2 (6 bases). Trimming cost V 0 bases and J 14 bases, with 20 bases left between them. Germline V gene lookup returns CDR1 LGHNA and CDR2 YSLEER. The CDR3 is 15 residues long.

This clone was seen once. This chain uses TRBV7-2 with TRBJ2-7, with 14 bases that match TRBD2. CDR3 size: 17 residues. Germline CDR1 is SGHTA and CDR2 is FQGNSA. The V gene end was trimmed by 4 bases and the J gene end by 4 bases; junction bases not matched to a gene: 9. The CDR3 region has the DNA TGTGCCAGCAGCTACGGGACTAGCGGGAGACTCTTTTACGAGCAGTACTTC. Its protein product is CASSYGTSGRLFYEQYF.